A single sample is the source of the 16 T cell receptor beta chains below, sequenced in a study of blood T cells in healthy people across ages. Next came a second PCR, run for about 7 to 12 cycles, which used a sample-barcoded 5' primer along with a J-beta primer mix. TCRdb redid the calling of the 5' RACE reads with MiXCR, one entry per CDR3 protein. This sample carries fewer than 600,000 distinct CDR3 sequences, about 26% of them seen once, and the ten largest clones take 3% to 4.5%. The data were also submitted as part of a second study, on T cells of mothers and their children.

The sequencing input was blood. The source is a boy aged 2 to 10 in good health.

This clonotype was detected a few times. The chain combines TRBV6-5 with TRBJ1-2; possible D gene TRBD1, 6 bases. This CDR3 contains 14 residues. The germline gives CDR1 MNHEY, CDR2 SVGAGI. The V and J ends lost 0 bases and 4 bases respectively, with 9 bases between them. CDR3: CASSYSQGTYGYTF. The DNA for the CDR3 is TGTGCCAGCAGTTACTCTCAGGGGACCTATGGCTACACCTTC.

The V gene is TRBV12-5, the J gene TRBJ1-2; TRBD1 aligns across 10 bases. J was trimmed by 6 bases and V by 2 bases; bases with no gene match: 9. Looked up from germline, CDR1 is LGHNT and CDR2 is FRNRAP. The CDR3 has 16 residues. The CDR3: CASGLSLDRGRHGYTF. DNA for the CDR3: TGTGCTAGTGGTTTGTCCCTTGACAGGGGGCGGCATGGCTACACCTTC.

The V gene is TRBV5-1, the J gene TRBJ2-5; D not resolved. CDR1 and CDR2 (germline): SGHRS, YFSETQ. Trimming cost V 7 bases and J 5 bases, with 18 bases left between them. The CDR3 is 14 amino acids. This chain's CDR3 is CASGTDPDGETQYF. The CDR3 DNA follows: TGCGCCAGCGGTACCGACCCTGATGGGGAGACCCAGTACTTC.

This clonotype showed up just a few times. The V and J genes are TRBV9 and TRBJ2-5, with D perhaps being TRBD1 or TRBD2 (5 bases each). Trimming left V 3 bases short and J 1 base short, with 13 bases between. CDR1 SGDLS and CDR2 YYNGEE come from the germline V gene. The CDR3 extends over 15 amino acids. The DNA of the CDR3 is TGTGCCAGCAGCGGGGGACCCCAGATCCAAGAGACCCAGTACTTC. Amino acids: CASSGGPQIQETQYF. Using reference TRBV9 and TRBJ2-5 for the parts outside the CDR3, the full variable domain is DSGVTQTPKHLITATGQRVTLRCSPRSGDLSVYWYQQSLDQGLQFLIQYYNGEERAKGNILERFSAQQFPDLHSELNLSSLELGDSALYFCASSGGPQIQETQYFGPGTRLLVL.

This clonotype occurred a few times. The V gene is TRBV19, the J gene TRBJ1-2; D is unclear. Germline CDR1 LNHDA, CDR2 SQIVND (reference sequence). This CDR3 spans 14 amino acids. V lost 7 bases to trimming and J lost 0 bases, with 12 bases between them. CDR3 DNA sequence: TGTGCCAGTAACGATCCACCTTCTAACTATGGCTACACCTTC. This translates into CASNDPPSNYGYTF.

The CDR3 reads CASSLGRTSAVRQYF. The CDR3 region has the DNA TGTGCCAGCAGTTTAGGTAGGACTAGCGCCGTGCGTCAGTACTTC. V and J are TRBV12-3 or TRBV12-4 and TRBJ2-7, with 9 bases aligning to TRBD2. V gave up 1 base and J gave up 10 bases; unmatched junction bases: 11. The CDR3 runs 15 residues.

The chain uses TRBV3-1 and TRBJ2-7, with 11 bases fitting TRBD1. Germline V gene data show CDR1 as LGHDT and CDR2 as YNNKEL (reference sequence). The trim removed 3 bases at V and 2 bases at J, leaving 6 bases unmatched. CDR3 length: 16 residues. CDR3 protein: CASSQNPGQGAYEQYF. DNA of the CDR3: TGTGCCAGCAGCCAGAATCCGGGACAGGGGGCCTACGAGCAGTACTTC.

This clonotype turned up a few times. V and J are TRBV30 and TRBJ1-5; D not certain. CDR1 GTSNPN and CDR2 SVGIG come from the germline V gene (reference sequence). The CDR3 has 12 amino acids. V was trimmed by 4 bases and J by 2 bases, leaving 6 bases between them. CDR3 residues: CAWNMGNQPQHF. CDR3 DNA sequence: TGTGCCTGGAACATGGGCAATCAGCCCCAGCATTTT.

This clonotype was observed a few times. CDR3 DNA: TGTGCCAGCAGCCATACAGGGATGGGTGAAAAACTGTTTTTT. It specifies CASSHTGMGEKLFF. V and J are TRBV7-9 and TRBJ1-4, with D possibly being TRBD1 (6 bases). The germline V and J ends were trimmed by 5 bases and 7 bases, with 14 bases remaining between them. Per germline, CDR1 SEHNR and CDR2 FQNEAQ (reference sequence). The CDR3 covers 14 residues.

The chain recombines TRBV7-6 with TRBJ2-4; D is perhaps TRBD2 (6 bases). CDR1 and CDR2 from the germline V gene are SGHVS and FNYEAQ. The CDR3 is made up of 15 amino acids. The V end was cut by 4 bases, the J end by 1 base, with 11 bases between. CDR3 in DNA: TGTGCCAGCAGCTCCGGGAGCTCGGCCAAAAACATTCAGTACTTC. Translated, it gives CASSSGSSAKNIQYF. Looking up the rest from reference TRBV7-6 and TRBJ2-4 gives the full variable domain: GAGVSQSPRYKVTKRGQDVALRCDPISGHVSLYWYRQALGQGPEFLTYFNYEAQQDKSGLPNDRFSAERPEGSISTLTIQRTEQRDSAMYRCASSSGSSAKNIQYFGAGTRLSVL.

This clonotype has only a few counts. The chain combines TRBV9 with TRBJ2-1, with 12 bases matching TRBD2. The germline CDR1 and CDR2 sequences are SGDLS and YYNGEE. V lost 3 bases, J lost 4 bases, and 5 bases stayed unmatched. This CDR3 comprises 16 residues. The DNA of the CDR3 is TGTGCCAGCAGCGGTCTCCTAGCGGGAGGGTACAATGAGCAGTTCTTC. Translation: CASSGLLAGGYNEQFF. Variable domain in full (rest from reference TRBV9 and TRBJ2-1): DSGVTQTPKHLITATGQRVTLRCSPRSGDLSVYWYQQSLDQGLQFLIQYYNGEERAKGNILERFSAQQFPDLHSELNLSSLELGDSALYFCASSGLLAGGYNEQFFGPGTRLTVL.

The chain couples TRBV15 to TRBJ2-7, with D possibly matching TRBD2 (6 bases). This CDR3 has 15 amino acids. Deletions cut 1 base from V and 2 bases from J, with 12 bases between. The germline CDR1 and CDR2 sequences are LNHNV and YYDKDF (reference sequence). The CDR3 bases are TGTGCCACCAGCAGAGCTCGCCGGGAGCCCTACGAGCAGTACTTC. It encodes CATSRARREPYEQYF.

About this clonotype itself: The junction differs from germline at one of its ends, possibly a read error. V is TRBV7-2 and J is TRBJ2-5; weak D call: TRBD1 (6 bases). Germline loops: CDR1 SGHTA, CDR2 FQGNSA. The CDR3 runs to 15 residues. CDR3 sequence reads: CASNLAGVHVGEQYF. DNA of the CDR3: TGTGCCAGCAACTTAGCAGGGGTCCACGTCGGGGAGCAGTACTTC.

The chain has TRBV2 and TRBJ2-7; D not certain. This CDR3 region has 11 residues. V lost 5 bases to trimming and J lost 7 bases, with 9 bases between them. The V gene's germline CDR1 is SNHLY and CDR2 FYNNEI. CDR3 coding DNA: TGTGCCAGCAGTCCTCAGTTTGAGCAGTACTTC. It encodes CASSPQFEQYF.

The rearrangement joins TRBV20-1 to TRBJ2-2; maybe TRBD1 (5 bases). This CDR3 has 14 residues. Germline-derived CDR1 and CDR2 are DFQATT and SNEGSKA (reference sequence). Trimming pared 6 bases from V and 1 base from J, leaving 12 bases between. The CDR3 here is CSATQDRNTGELFF. CDR3 sequence (DNA): TGCAGTGCCACCCAAGACAGGAACACCGGGGAGCTGTTTTTT.

This clonotype was seen more than once but under ten times. The chain uses TRBV9 and TRBJ2-4, with D possibly called TRBD1 or TRBD2 (5 bases each). The CDR3 has 15 amino acids. Germline CDR1 and CDR2: SGDLS and YYNGEE. Deletions cut 4 bases from V and 4 bases from J, with 15 bases between. The CDR3 DNA sequence: TGTGCCAGCAGCCCGACGGGGCAGCCAAAAAACATTCAGTACTTC. It encodes CASSPTGQPKNIQYF.